This T cell receptor beta chain comes out of a study of cytotoxic CD8 clonotypes in ibrutinib-treated CLL. TCRdb keeps only in-frame clones here, not all; method: immunoSEQ multiplex PCR. Altogether hundreds of thousands of clones are present, about 80% being singletons, with the ten largest covering over 6.5%. Points on this clone: What it recognizes is unknown.

Germline V gene lookup returns CDR1 MNHEY and CDR2 SVGAGI. Deletions cut 2 bases from V and 2 bases from J, with 9 bases between. The CDR3 contains 14 residues. The study, taken as a whole, reports: Higher clonality was seen at ibrutinib response and a return toward baseline at progression.

The source was PBMCs, collected before ibrutinib treatment. The source of this sequence is a human donor with chronic lymphocytic leukemia. The chain carries TRBV6-5 and TRBJ1-1; D perhaps matches TRBD1 (5 bases). CDR3 bases: TGTGCCAGCAGTTACGGGGCTGGAAACACTGAAGCTTTCTTT. Its translation: CASSYGAGNTEAFF.